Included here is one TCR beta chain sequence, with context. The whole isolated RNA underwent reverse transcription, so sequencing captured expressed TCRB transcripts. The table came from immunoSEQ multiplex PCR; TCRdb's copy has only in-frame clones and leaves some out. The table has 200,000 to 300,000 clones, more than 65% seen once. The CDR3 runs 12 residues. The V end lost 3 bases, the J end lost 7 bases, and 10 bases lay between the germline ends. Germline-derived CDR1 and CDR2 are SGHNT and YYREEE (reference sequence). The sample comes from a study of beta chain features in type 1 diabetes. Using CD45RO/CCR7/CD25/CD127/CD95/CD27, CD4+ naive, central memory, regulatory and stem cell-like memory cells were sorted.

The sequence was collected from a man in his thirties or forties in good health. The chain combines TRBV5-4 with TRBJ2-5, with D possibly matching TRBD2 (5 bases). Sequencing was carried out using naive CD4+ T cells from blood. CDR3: CASSSYEGTQYF. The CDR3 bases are TGTGCCAGCAGCTCGTACGAGGGGACCCAGTACTTC.